The text below deals with one T cell receptor (beta chain). As yet, its antigen is unknown. This sample stems from a study of CD8 T cells in Susac syndrome. Germline lookup yields CDR1 MNHEY and CDR2 SVGAGI. The V and J ends lost 0 bases and 8 bases respectively, with 13 bases between them. The CDR3 spans 15 residues. The sequenced target, TCR beta, came from blood CD8+ and CD4+ T cells. Negative isolation yielded the CD8+ and CD4+ T cells, while FACS enriched the TEMRA cells. The study, taken as a whole, reports: The study conceded that its TCR sequencing and HLA analysis involved relatively few individuals.

It was with random hexamers that 0.5 to 1 ug RNA was reverse transcribed. MiXCR, applied by TCRdb to the immunoSEQ multiplex PCR reads, yields one record per CDR3 protein. The sample contains about 400,000 distinct CDR3 sequences, approximately 85% of which appear only once. Sequencing was performed on CD8+ T cells from PBMCs. V is TRBV6-5 and J is TRBJ1-4; TRBD1 is a possible D gene (5 bases). The sequence was collected from a human donor with multiple sclerosis. CDR3 sequence (DNA): TGTGCCAGCAGTTACTCGGGGGGAGTAAGGGAAAAACTGTTTTTT. This codes for CASSYSGGVREKLFF.